This T cell receptor beta chain was observed in a study of blood T cell repertoires in COVID-19. Across the whole study: In each case, the material was cDNA or gDNA derived from T cells, B-cell-depleted T cells, or PBMCs.

TCRdb's table, derived via immunoSEQ multiplex PCR, lists solely in-frame clones and lacks some. The table lists 60,000 or so clones, 60% to 85% of them singletons. This CDR3 has 13 amino acids. Germline assignment: CDR1 SGHRS and CDR2 YFSETQ. The ends were cut back, 4 bases at V and 2 bases at J, with 9 bases in the middle. This TCR derives from a man in his sixties with acute or convalescent COVID-19. Specimen: peripheral blood. This chain uses TRBV5-1 with TRBJ1-2, with D perhaps matching TRBD1 (6 bases). This CDR3 is CASSPDRNYGYTF. CDR3 nucleotides: TGCGCCAGCAGCCCCGACAGGAACTATGGCTACACCTTC.